This T cell receptor (beta chain) was captured in a study of T cell repertoires in cytomegalovirus infection. Whole-study context: Public TCR beta signature analysis indicated the presence of both CMV infection and matching HLA type. General observations from the study: In two of eight donors, the top clonotype was HLA-C-restricted CMV-specific.

This clonotype occurred many times. The antigen is not known. TCRdb recomputed calls from the reads with MiXCR, one row per CDR3 protein. The data show almost 500,000 distinct CDR3 sequences, about 11% seen once. Germline loops: CDR1 SGHNT, CDR2 YYREEE (reference sequence). This CDR3 has 16 amino acids. V lost 3 bases to trimming and J lost 1 base; unmatched junction nucleotides: 9. Sequencing was carried out using PBMCs. V usage is TRBV5-4 and J usage is TRBJ1-2; 7 bases align to TRBD1. The receptor was derived from a human donor in good health (CMV status not recorded). Some clones in this sample may be carry-over from other donors' samples. CDR3 region: CASSSPTGSNNYGYTF. Here the CDR3 DNA reads TGTGCCAGCAGCTCCCCGACAGGGTCGAATAACTATGGCTACACCTTC.